This T cell receptor (beta chain) was obtained from a study of chemoradiotherapy in HPV16-positive cancers. Background on the study: A couple of HPV16-positive patients' cells yielded candidate HPV-specific clones and common motifs.

Notes on the study in general: During treatment, candidate HPV-specific clones and E7-related motifs expanded in tumor. For HPV16-positive patients, expanding HPV-responsive T cells associated with longer recurrence-free survival.

Some clones are missing from TCRdb's copy, which holds only in-frame ones; the method was immunoSEQ multiplex PCR. The table includes about 32,000 clones, more than 70% detected once. The germline V and J ends were trimmed by 9 bases and 0 bases, with 15 bases remaining between them. The CDR3 is made up of 16 amino acids. Germline V lookup: CDR1 MDHEN, CDR2 SYDVKM. A word on this clone: Its antigen is not known.

Over chemoradiotherapy, repertoires were sampled more than once. V is TRBV28 and J is TRBJ2-6, with D perhaps TRBD1 (5 bases). Sequencing used blood, obtained from a patient who underwent chemoradiotherapy. This receptor was identified in a human donor with HPV-associated anogenital cancer. CDR3 bases: TGTGCCAGTCTCCAGGGCCTTTACTCTGGGGCCAACGTCCTGACTTTC. It codes for CASLQGLYSGANVLTF.